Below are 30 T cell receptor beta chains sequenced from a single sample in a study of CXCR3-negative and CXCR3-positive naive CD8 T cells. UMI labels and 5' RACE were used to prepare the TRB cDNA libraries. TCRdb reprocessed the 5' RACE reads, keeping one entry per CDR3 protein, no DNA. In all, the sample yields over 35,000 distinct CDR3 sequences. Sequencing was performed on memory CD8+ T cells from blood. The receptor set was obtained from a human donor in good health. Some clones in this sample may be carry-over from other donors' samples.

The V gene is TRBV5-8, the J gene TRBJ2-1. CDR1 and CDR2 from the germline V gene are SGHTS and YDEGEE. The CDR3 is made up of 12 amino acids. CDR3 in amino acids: CASSPFYNEQFF.

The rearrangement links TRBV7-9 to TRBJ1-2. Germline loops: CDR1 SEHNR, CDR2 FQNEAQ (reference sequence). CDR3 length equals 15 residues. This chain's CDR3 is CASSSTVRGNYGYTF.

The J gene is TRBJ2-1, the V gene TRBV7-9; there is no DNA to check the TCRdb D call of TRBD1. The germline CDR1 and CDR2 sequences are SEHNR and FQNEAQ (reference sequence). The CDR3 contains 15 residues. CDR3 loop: CASSLVDGGPGEQFF.

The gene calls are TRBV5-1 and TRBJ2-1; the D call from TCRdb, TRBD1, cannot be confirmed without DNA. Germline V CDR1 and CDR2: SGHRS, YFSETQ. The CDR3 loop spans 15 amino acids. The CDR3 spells CASSFRTGAYNEQFF.

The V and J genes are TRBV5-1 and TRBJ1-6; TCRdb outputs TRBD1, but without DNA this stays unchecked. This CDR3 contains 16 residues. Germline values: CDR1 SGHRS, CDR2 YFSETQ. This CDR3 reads CASSHFETGVNSPLHF.

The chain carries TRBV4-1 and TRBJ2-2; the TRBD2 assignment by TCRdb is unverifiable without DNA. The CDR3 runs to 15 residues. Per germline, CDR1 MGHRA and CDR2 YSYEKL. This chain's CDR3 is CASSTGPSNTGELFF.

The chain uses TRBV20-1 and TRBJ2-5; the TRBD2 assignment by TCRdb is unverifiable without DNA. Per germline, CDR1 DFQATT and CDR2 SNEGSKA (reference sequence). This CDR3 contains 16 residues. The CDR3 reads CSARGGRTPTGETQYF.

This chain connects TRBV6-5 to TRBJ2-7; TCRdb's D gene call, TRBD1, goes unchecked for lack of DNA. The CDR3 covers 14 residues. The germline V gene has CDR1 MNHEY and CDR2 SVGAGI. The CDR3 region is CASSPGTGQYEQYF.

The CDR3 loop reads CASSIFGHGGNEQFF. V gene TRBV19 combines with J gene TRBJ2-1; checking the TCRdb D call of TRBD1 is not possible without DNA. CDR3 length: 15 residues. From germline, CDR1 is LNHDA and CDR2 SQIVND (reference sequence).

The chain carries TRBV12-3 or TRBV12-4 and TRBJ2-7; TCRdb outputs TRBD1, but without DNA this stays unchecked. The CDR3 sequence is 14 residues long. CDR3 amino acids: CASRPPGQGTEQYF.

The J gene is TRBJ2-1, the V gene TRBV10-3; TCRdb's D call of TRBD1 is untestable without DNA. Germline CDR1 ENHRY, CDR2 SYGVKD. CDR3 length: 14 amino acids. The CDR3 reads CAISDPGGYNEQFF.

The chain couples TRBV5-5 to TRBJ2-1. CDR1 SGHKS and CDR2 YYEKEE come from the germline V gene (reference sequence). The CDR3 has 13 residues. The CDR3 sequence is CASSWDGYNEQFF.

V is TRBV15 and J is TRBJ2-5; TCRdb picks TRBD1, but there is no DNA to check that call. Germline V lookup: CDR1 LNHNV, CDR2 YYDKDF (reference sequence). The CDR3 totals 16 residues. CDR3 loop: CATSREGDGESETQYF.

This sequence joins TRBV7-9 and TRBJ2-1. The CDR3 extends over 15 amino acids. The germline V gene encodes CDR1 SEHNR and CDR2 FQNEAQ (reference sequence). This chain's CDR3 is CASSFSGRSYNEQFF.

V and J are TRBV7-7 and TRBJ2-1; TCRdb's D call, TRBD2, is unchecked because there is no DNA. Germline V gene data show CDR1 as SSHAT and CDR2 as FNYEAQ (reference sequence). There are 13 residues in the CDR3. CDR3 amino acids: CASSRGASYEQFF.

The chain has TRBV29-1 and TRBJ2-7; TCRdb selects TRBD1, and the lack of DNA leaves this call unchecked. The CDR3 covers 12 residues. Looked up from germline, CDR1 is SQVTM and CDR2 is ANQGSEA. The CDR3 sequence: CSVGTGGYEQYF.

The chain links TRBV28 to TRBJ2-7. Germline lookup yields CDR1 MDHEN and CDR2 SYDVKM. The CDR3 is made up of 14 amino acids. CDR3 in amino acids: CASSSRQISYEQYF. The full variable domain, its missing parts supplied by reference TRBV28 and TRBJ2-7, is DVKVTQSSRYLVKRTGEKVFLECVQDMDHENMFWYRQDPGLGLRLIYFSYDVKMKEKGDIPEGYSVSREKKERFSLILESASTNQTSMYLCASSSRQISYEQYFGPGTRLTVT.

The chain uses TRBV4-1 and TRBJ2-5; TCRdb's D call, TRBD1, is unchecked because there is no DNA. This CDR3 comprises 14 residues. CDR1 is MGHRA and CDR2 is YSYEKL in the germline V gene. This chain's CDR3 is CASSHTPVGETQYF.

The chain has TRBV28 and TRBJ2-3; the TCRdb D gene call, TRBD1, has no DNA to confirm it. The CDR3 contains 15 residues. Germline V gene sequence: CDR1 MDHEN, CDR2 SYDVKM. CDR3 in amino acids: CASITQGRNTDTQYF.

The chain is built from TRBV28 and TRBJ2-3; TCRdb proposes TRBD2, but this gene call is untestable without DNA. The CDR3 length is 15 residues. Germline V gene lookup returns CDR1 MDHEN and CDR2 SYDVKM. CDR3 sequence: CASSLIEGSTDTQYF.

The CDR3 protein is CASSLAFGGTSTDTQYF. The chain links TRBV7-8 to TRBJ2-3. CDR1 is SGHVS, CDR2 FQNEAQ, per germline. The CDR3 runs to 17 residues. The full variable domain, rest sourced from reference TRBV7-8 and TRBJ2-3, is GAGVSQSPRYKVAKRGQDVALRCDPISGHVSLFWYQQALGQGPEFLTYFQNEAQLDKSGLPSDRFFAERPEGSVSTLKIQRTQQEDSAVYLCASSLAFGGTSTDTQYFGPGTRLTVL.

This CDR3 reads CAITTGAGETQYF. The gene calls are TRBV10-3 and TRBJ2-5; the D gene TCRdb calls, TRBD1, cannot be checked with no DNA. Germline V gene lookup returns CDR1 ENHRY and CDR2 SYGVKD. This CDR3 spans 13 amino acids.

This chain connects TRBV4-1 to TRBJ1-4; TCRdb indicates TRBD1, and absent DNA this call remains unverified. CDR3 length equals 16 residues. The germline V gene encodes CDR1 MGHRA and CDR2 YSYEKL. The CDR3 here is CASSLMPGTGNEKLFF.

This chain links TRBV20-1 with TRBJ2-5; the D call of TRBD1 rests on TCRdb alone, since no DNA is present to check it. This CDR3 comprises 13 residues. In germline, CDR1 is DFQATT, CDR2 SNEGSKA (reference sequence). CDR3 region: CSAREGTQETQYF.

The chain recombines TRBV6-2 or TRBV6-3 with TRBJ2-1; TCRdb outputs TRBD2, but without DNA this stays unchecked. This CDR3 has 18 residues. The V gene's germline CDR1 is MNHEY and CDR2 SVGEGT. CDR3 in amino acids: CASRTREGSGGAYNEQFF.

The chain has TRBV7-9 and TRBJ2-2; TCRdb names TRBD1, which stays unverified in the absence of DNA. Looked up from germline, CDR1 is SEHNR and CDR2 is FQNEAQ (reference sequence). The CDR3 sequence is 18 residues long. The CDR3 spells CASSLTPLAGVHTGELFF.

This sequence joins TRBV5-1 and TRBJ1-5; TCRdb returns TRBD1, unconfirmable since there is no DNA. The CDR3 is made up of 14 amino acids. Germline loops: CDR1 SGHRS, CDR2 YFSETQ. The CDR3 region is CASSDGQSNQPQHF.

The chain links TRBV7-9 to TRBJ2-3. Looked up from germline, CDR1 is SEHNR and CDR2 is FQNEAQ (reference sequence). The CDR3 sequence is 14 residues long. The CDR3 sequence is CASSPSDSTDTQYF.

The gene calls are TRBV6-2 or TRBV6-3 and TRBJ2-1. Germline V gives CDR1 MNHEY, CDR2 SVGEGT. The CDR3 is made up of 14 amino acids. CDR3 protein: CASSYAGVGNEQFF.

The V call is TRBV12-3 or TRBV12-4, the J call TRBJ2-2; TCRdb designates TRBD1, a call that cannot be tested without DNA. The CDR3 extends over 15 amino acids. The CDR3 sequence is CASSYWGPNTGELFF.